These 21 T cell receptor beta chains share one sample of origin, sequenced in a study of T cell responses to AZD1222 COVID-19 vaccine. Sequencing used immunoSEQ multiplex PCR; TCRdb keeps in-frame clones, though not all of them. This table has some 140,000 clones, 90% appearing once. Here the sequenced sample was peripheral blood, taken on day 0 of AZD1222 vaccination. These receptors all come from an adult in good health.

The chain links TRBV5-4 to TRBJ1-1, with D possibly TRBD1 on 5 matching bases. Trimming took 2 bases from V and 3 from J, leaving 11 bases between them. The germline V gene has CDR1 SGHNT and CDR2 YYREEE (reference sequence). This CDR3 has 14 amino acids. CDR3 loop: CASSFGQGDTEAFF. The CDR3 bases are TGTGCCAGCAGCTTTGGGCAGGGAGACACTGAAGCTTTCTTT.

This clone has only a few counts. The chain recombines TRBV21-1 with TRBJ2-3; no DNA check was done on the table's D call, TRBD1. TRBV21-1 corresponds to a pseudogene. The length of the CDR3 is 17 residues. The CDR3 spells CASSYEVDRGQTDTQYF. The DNA of the CDR3 is TGTGCCAGCAGCTATGAGGTCGACAGGGGGCAGACAGATACGCAGTATTTT.

The chain employs TRBV10-3 and TRBJ1-4; 8 nucleotides align to TRBD1. In germline, CDR1 is ENHRY, CDR2 SYGVKD. The CDR3 totals 16 residues. J lost 3 bases, V lost 10 bases, and 13 bases had no gene match. The CDR3: CATGVGAGQANEKLFF. CDR3 in DNA: TGTGCCACCGGCGTTGGGGCGGGACAGGCTAATGAAAAACTGTTTTTT.

This clone has a single count. The rearrangement joins TRBV5-1 to TRBJ1-3, with no clear D. Germline V gene sequence: CDR1 SGHRS, CDR2 YFSETQ. Trimming pared 0 bases from V and 4 bases from J, leaving 5 bases between. The CDR3 has 13 residues. The CDR3 loop is CASSLAGGNTIYF. CDR3 nucleotides: TGCGCCAGCAGCTTGGCCGGCGGAAACACCATATATTTT.

This sequence joins TRBV5-1 and TRBJ2-7, with 8 bases identical to TRBD2. Germline trimming cut 3 bases from V and 2 bases from J; bases unmatched to any gene: 10. Germline CDR1 SGHRS, CDR2 YFSETQ. The CDR3 loop spans 16 amino acids. CDR3 loop: CASSSTSTSATYEQYF. CDR3 nucleotide sequence: TGCGCCAGCAGCTCAACGTCGACTAGCGCCACCTACGAGCAGTACTTC.

The V call is TRBV5-4, the J call TRBJ1-5; possibly TRBD1 for D (6 bases). The V end lost 2 bases, the J end lost 2 bases, and 11 bases lay between the germline ends. The CDR3 runs to 15 residues. Germline loops: CDR1 SGHNT, CDR2 YYREEE (reference sequence). This chain's CDR3 is CASSFGGGGNQPQHF. The CDR3 DNA is TGTGCCAGCAGCTTCGGAGGGGGTGGCAATCAGCCCCAGCATTTT.

V gene TRBV12-5 combines with J gene TRBJ2-1, with 11 bases that match TRBD2. Germline assignment: CDR1 LGHNT and CDR2 FRNRAP. V lost 4 bases, J lost 8 bases, and 10 bases stayed unmatched. The CDR3 sequence is 16 residues long. The DNA for the CDR3 is TGTGCTAGTGGTTCCGGCCTAGCGGGGGGTCGGTATGAGCAGTTCTTC. Protein product: CASGSGLAGGRYEQFF.

This chain joins TRBV5-1 and TRBJ1-4, with TRBD1 as a possible D gene (5 bases). The CDR3 runs 13 residues. The V end lost 0 bases, the J end lost 9 bases, and 9 bases lay between the germline ends. CDR1 SGHRS and CDR2 YFSETQ come from the germline V gene. CDR3 in DNA: TGCGCCAGCAGCTTGGCCGGGGCTCAAAAACTGTTTTTT. It yields the protein CASSLAGAQKLFF.

This clone was seen just once. The chain carries TRBV6-2 or TRBV6-3 and TRBJ1-5; D gene ambiguous. Trimming stripped 2 bases from V and 0 bases from J, with 14 bases between. The V gene's germline CDR1 is MNHEY and CDR2 SVGEGT. The CDR3 consists of 17 residues. Written as DNA, the CDR3 is TGTGCCAGCAGTTACAGTGGAGCCCGCTATAGCAATCAGCCCCAGCATTTT. It yields the protein CASSYSGARYSNQPQHF.

This rearrangement joins TRBV6-2 or TRBV6-3 to TRBJ1-2; no reliable D call. Per germline, CDR1 MNHEY and CDR2 SVGEGT. The CDR3 is 13 residues long. Trimming removed 2 bases from V and 3 bases from J, with 7 bases in between. CDR3 sequence: CASSYTVDYGYTF. The DNA for the CDR3 is TGTGCCAGCAGTTACACAGTAGACTATGGCTACACCTTC.

The chain links TRBV5-4 to TRBJ1-2; D is unresolved. Trimming took 4 bases from V and 6 from J, leaving 7 bases between them. CDR1 SGHNT and CDR2 YYREEE come from the germline V gene (reference sequence). The CDR3 totals 11 residues. CDR3 coding DNA: TGTGCCAGCAGCGATATACATGGCTACACCTTC. Protein: CASSDIHGYTF.

The chain couples TRBV5-1 to TRBJ1-1; perhaps TRBD1 as D (5 bases). The germline V and J ends were trimmed by 0 bases and 6 bases, with 15 bases remaining between them. The CDR3 is 15 amino acids. Germline lookup yields CDR1 SGHRS and CDR2 YFSETQ. The CDR3 DNA follows: TGCGCCAGCAGCTTGGAGGGGCTGGGAAATCCTGAAGCTTTCTTT. This gives the protein CASSLEGLGNPEAFF. Complete variable domain (other parts from reference TRBV5-1 and TRBJ1-1): KAGVTQTPRYLIKTRGQQVTLSCSPISGHRSVSWYQQTPGQGLQFLFEYFSETQRNKGNFPGRFSGRQFSNSRSEMNVSTLELGDSALYLCASSLEGLGNPEAFFGQGTRLTVV.

The rearrangement joins TRBV2 to TRBJ1-1; D ambiguous. The CDR3 contains 11 residues. Trimming took off 3 bases at V and 11 bases at J, with 10 bases between the two ends. The germline V gene encodes CDR1 SNHLY and CDR2 FYNNEI. The CDR3 loop is CASSDRMWAFF. CDR3 nucleotides: TGTGCCAGCAGTGACAGGATGTGGGCTTTCTTT.

The chain has TRBV4-1 and TRBJ2-1, with no clear D. The CDR3 covers 14 residues. Trimming pared 0 bases from V and 5 bases from J, leaving 8 bases between. Germline lookup yields CDR1 MGHRA and CDR2 YSYEKL. CDR3 in DNA: TGCGCCAGCAGCCAAGACATCCCTAACAATGAGCAGTTCTTC. It specifies CASSQDIPNNEQFF.

J is TRBJ1-3 and V is TRBV28; perhaps TRBD1 as D (5 bases). With 2 bases removed from V and 2 bases from J, the gap between germline ends came to 10 bases. The CDR3 is 15 residues long. Per germline, CDR1 MDHEN and CDR2 SYDVKM. CDR3 nucleotide sequence: TGTGCCAGCAGTTTAAGGTTAGGGGCTGGAAACACCATATATTTT. Protein sequence: CASSLRLGAGNTIYF.

V is TRBV15 and J is TRBJ1-4; D is uncertain. The length of the CDR3 is 13 residues. The germline V gene has CDR1 LNHNV and CDR2 YYDKDF (reference sequence). The germline V and J ends were trimmed by 1 base and 6 bases, with 6 bases remaining between them. Here the CDR3 DNA reads TGTGCCACCAGCAGAGTGGGCCATGAAAAACTGTTTTTT. It codes for CATSRVGHEKLFF. The full variable domain, with the rest looked up from reference TRBV15 and TRBJ1-4, is DAMVIQNPRYQVTQFGKPVTLSCSQTLNHNVMYWYQQKSSQAPKLLFHYYDKDFNNEADTPDNFQSRRPNTSFCFLDIRSPGLGDTAMYLCATSRVGHEKLFFGSGTQLSVL.

The V and J genes are TRBV6-5 and TRBJ2-7; D gene unclear. The germline gives CDR1 MNHEY, CDR2 SVGAGI. V gave up 7 bases and J gave up 0 bases, with 1 base separating them. The CDR3 has 10 residues. The CDR3 loop is CASNSYEQYF. The DNA for the CDR3 is TGTGCCAGCAACTCCTACGAGCAGTACTTC.

This clone was seen once. The chain recombines TRBV11-3 with TRBJ2-5, with 7 bases identical to TRBD2. Trimming took 1 base from V and 5 from J; bases not matched to a gene: 4. The germline CDR1 and CDR2 sequences are SGHNT and YENEEA. The CDR3 is 14 residues long. CDR3 in DNA: TGTGCCAGCAGCTTAGGGGCCGGGGGGGAGACCCAGTACTTC. It codes for CASSLGAGGETQYF.

This sequence joins TRBV15 and TRBJ1-5; D gene unclear. The ends were cut back, 3 bases at V and 4 bases at J, with 7 bases in the middle. This CDR3 comprises 13 residues. The germline CDR1 and CDR2 sequences are LNHNV and YYDKDF (reference sequence). The CDR3 DNA follows: TGTGCCACCAGCAGTCAGGTGAATCAGCCCCAGCATTTT. This encodes CATSSQVNQPQHF.

This clone was picked up a small number of times. This chain connects TRBV19 to TRBJ2-2; maybe TRBD2 (5 bases). The ends were cut back, 3 bases at V and 5 bases at J, with 16 bases in the middle. The CDR3 loop spans 16 amino acids. Germline loops: CDR1 LNHDA, CDR2 SQIVND (reference sequence). The CDR3 spells CASSIVGLALTGELFF. The DNA of the CDR3 is TGTGCCAGTAGTATCGTTGGGCTAGCATTGACCGGGGAGCTGTTTTTT.

The genes are TRBV14 and TRBJ1-1; unclear D gene. Germline-derived CDR1 and CDR2 are SGHDN and FVKESK. CDR3 length: 12 amino acids. V dropped 8 bases and J dropped 1 base, with 8 bases sitting between them. CDR3 sequence reads: CASRSRNTEAFF. The DNA of the CDR3 is TGTGCCAGCCGCAGTCGGAACACTGAAGCTTTCTTT.